These T cell receptor beta chains were read from a single sample in a study of T cell changes during pregnancy in multiple sclerosis. Sequencing used immunoSEQ multiplex PCR; TCRdb keeps in-frame clones, though not all of them. The data contain 39,000 or so clones, about nine tenths of them seen just once; the ten biggest clones take up around 10%. Material: CD8+ T cells from peripheral blood mononuclear cells, obtained after pregnancy. The receptors come from a female donor with multiple sclerosis, enrolled in a pregnancy study. Each CDR3 is given with its conserved first and last residue. D genes are given only for firm matches. Only some rows state a clone size, as once, few, many or a class for expanded clones.

V,D,size,J,CDR3,DNA
TRBV7-9,-,-,TRBJ1-3,CASSPGNSSGNTIYF,TGTGCCAGCAGCCCAGGGAATTCGTCTGGAAACACCATATATTTT
TRBV5-1,-,-,TRBJ2-7,CASSLSTGEQYF,TGCGCCAGCAGCCTAAGCACGGGCGAGCAGTACTTC
TRBV13,TRBD2,-,TRBJ2-1,CASSPRGPRGGQHEQFF,TGTGCCAGCAGCCCCCGTGGCCCCCGGGGAGGGCAACATGAGCAGTTCTTC
TRBV11-1,TRBD1,-,TRBJ2-7,CASSLSDRVFDEQYF,TGTGCCAGCAGCTTGAGCGACAGGGTTTTCGACGAGCAGTACTTC
TRBV10-3,-,once,TRBJ2-7,CAISESIPGAESYEQYF,TGTGCCATCAGTGAGTCGATTCCAGGGGCTGAATCCTACGAGCAGTACTTC
TRBV4-2,TRBD2,-,TRBJ2-7,CASSQEVGGTSYEQYF,TGTGCCAGCAGCCAAGAGGTGGGAGGGACCTCCTACGAGCAGTACTTC
TRBV27,TRBD1,-,TRBJ2-1,CASSLSQGDSPYNEQFF,TGTGCCAGCAGTTTATCGCAAGGGGACAGCCCCTACAATGAGCAGTTCTTC
TRBV2,-,-,TRBJ1-3,CASSRRQTRSGNTIYF,TGTGCCAGCAGCAGGAGGCAGACCCGCTCTGGAAACACCATATATTTT
TRBV5-1,-,-,TRBJ2-1,CASSLGQYTREQFF,TGCGCCAGCAGCTTGGGGCAATATACCCGTGAGCAGTTCTTC
TRBV27,TRBD2,-,TRBJ2-1,CASRDSGDYNEQFF,TGTGCCAGCAGGGATAGCGGGGATTACAATGAGCAGTTCTTC